This T cell receptor (beta chain) was retrieved from a study of T cell changes during pregnancy in multiple sclerosis. Measured with immunoSEQ multiplex PCR; TCRdb has only the in-frame clones, and not every one. The profile covers roughly 80,000 clones, with approximately 89% appearing a single time and 1.9% taken by the ten largest. The CDR3 is 15 residues long. V shed 2 bases and J 8 bases; nucleotides not matched to a gene: 8. Germline V gives CDR1 MNHEY, CDR2 SVGAGI. V gene TRBV6-5 combines with J gene TRBJ1-4; 7 bases map to TRBD1. The sequencing used peripheral blood, collected before pregnancy. This receptor was identified in a female donor with multiple sclerosis, enrolled in a pregnancy study. CDR3 protein: CASSYVTGAQEKLFF. CDR3 nucleotide sequence: TGTGCCAGCAGTTACGTAACAGGGGCACAGGAAAAACTGTTTTTT.